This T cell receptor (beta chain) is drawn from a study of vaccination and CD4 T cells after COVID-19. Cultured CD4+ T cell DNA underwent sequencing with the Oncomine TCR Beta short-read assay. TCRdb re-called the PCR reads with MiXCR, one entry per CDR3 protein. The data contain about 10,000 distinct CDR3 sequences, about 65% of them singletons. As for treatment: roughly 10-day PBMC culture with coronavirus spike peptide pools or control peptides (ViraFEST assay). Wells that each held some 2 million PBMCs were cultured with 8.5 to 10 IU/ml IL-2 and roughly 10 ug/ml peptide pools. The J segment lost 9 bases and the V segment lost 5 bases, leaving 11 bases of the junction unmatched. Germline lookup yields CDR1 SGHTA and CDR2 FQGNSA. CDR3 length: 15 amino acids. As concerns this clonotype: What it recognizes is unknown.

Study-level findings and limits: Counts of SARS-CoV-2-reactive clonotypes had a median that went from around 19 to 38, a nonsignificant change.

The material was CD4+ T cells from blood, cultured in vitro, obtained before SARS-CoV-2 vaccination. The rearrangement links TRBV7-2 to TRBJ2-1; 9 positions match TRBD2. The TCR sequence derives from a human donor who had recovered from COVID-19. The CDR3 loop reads CASSISGSYGLEQFF. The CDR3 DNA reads TGTGCCAGCAGCATTAGCGGGAGCTACGGCCTTGAGCAGTTCTTC.